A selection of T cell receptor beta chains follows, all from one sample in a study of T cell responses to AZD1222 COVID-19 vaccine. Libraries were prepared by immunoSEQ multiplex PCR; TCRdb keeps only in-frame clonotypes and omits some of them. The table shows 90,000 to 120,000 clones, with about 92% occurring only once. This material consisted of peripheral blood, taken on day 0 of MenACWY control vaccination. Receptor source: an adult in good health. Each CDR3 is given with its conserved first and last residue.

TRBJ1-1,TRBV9,CASSDGTRNTEAFF
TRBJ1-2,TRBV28,CASSFDDGYTF
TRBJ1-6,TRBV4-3,CASNGGGSPLHF
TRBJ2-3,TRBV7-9,CASSLGRDATDTQYF
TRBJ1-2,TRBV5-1,CASSLQASSYGYTF
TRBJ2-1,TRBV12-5,CASGRDWQDEQFF
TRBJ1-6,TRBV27,CASSWGRSSPLHF
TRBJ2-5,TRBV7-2,CASSSLAGAGGETQYF
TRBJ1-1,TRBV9,CASSLRTGWGTEAFF
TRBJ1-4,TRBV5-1,CASSLRGGGEKLFF
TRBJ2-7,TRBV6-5,CASSVPSSSSYEQYF
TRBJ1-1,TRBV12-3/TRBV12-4,CASSLWGNTEAFF
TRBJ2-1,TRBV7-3,CASRDQQGAHEQFF
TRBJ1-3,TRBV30,CAWRRISGNTIYF
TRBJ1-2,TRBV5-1,CASSLRDRGANYGYTF
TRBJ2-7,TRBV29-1,CSVDGDHPSEQYF
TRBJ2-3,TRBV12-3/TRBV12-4,CASSSTGVDTQYF
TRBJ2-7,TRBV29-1,CSVGGRDGTYEQYF
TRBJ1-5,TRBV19,CASSIGGIRQPQHF
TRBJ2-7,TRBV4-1,CASSQEESPAGETYEQYF
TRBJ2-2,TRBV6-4,CASSDAFTGELFF
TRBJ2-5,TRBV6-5,CASSQGWLETQYF
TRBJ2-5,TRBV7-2,CASTRGGPGEETQYF
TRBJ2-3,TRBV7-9,CASSLAGTKDDTQYF
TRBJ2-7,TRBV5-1,CASSSRTLAAYEQYF
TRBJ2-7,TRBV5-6,CASSIGQFYEQYF
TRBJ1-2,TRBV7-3,CASSLRQGAEGYTF
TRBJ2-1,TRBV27,CASSLAPSKGYNEQFF
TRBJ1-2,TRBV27,CASSLGAGWNYGYTF
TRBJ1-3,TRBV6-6,CASSYLGTSGNTIYF
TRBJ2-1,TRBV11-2,CASMASGGAAYNEQFF
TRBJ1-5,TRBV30,CAWSVGPGRMGNQPQHF
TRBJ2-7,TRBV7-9,CASSFGRSQGIYEQYF
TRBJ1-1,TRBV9,CASSVASYQPAFF
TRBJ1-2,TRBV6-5,CASSYSAENYGYTF
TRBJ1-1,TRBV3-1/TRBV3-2,CASSQQGGGTEAFF
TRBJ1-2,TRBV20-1,CSASIPGGWGYTF
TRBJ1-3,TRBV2,CASRGTVGNTIYF
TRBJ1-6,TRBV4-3,CASSQDGGSYNSPLHF
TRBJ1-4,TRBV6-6,CASLFGVATNEKLFF
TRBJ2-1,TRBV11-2,CASGTSGVNSYNEQFF
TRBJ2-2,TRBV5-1,CASSHRWPGGPNTGELFF
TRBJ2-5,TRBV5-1,CASSSGSGQETQYF
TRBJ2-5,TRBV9,CASTPWGGFQETQYF
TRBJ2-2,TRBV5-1,CASSQQWGNTGELFF
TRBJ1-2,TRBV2,CASSEVGGRLYGYTF
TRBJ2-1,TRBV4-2,CASSQEQRGSSYNEQFF
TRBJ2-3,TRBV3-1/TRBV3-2,CASSPGGGTDTQYF
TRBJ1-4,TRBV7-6,CASSPIVEANEKLFF
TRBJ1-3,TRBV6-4,CAFHPEGAGNTIYF
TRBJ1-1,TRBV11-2,CASSLLGQGVANTEAFF
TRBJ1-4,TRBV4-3,CASSQDSGTVNEKLFF
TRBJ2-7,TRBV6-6,CASSRAPGLAGGSEQYF
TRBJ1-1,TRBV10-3,CAISEISQKF
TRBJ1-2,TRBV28,CASSLTGAGYGYTF
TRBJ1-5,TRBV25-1,CASSLQAWRNQPQHF
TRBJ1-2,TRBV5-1,CASSMGGGADYGYTF
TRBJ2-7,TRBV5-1,CASSHSGGPSDYEQYF
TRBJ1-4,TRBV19,CASSPWTGGDEKLFF
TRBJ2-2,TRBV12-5,CASGLGRDSGSGELFF